This entry lists 22 T cell receptor beta chains sequenced from one sample in a study of monozygotic twins with inflammatory bowel disease. TCRdb reanalyzed the 5' RACE reads and collapses them to one entry per CDR3 protein, without DNA. The table lists around 200,000 distinct CDR3 sequences, with roughly 1.7% in the top ten. Source material: blood. The receptors originated from a human donor with ulcerative colitis or Crohn's disease, or a healthy co-twin of an affected twin (not recorded which).

This chain connects TRBV7-6 to TRBJ2-2; the D call of TRBD1 rests on TCRdb alone, since no DNA is present to check it. This CDR3 spans 14 amino acids. Germline V gene lookup returns CDR1 SGHVS and CDR2 FNYEAQ. CDR3 in amino acids: CASSYQGAGGELFF.

The chain carries TRBV7-9 and TRBJ2-3; TCRdb outputs TRBD1, but without DNA this stays unchecked. CDR1 is SEHNR, CDR2 FQNEAQ, per germline (reference sequence). The CDR3 covers 15 residues. The CDR3 protein is CASSLVQDSTDTQYF.

The chain has TRBV6-4 and TRBJ2-1; TCRdb returns TRBD2, unconfirmable since there is no DNA. The CDR3 loop spans 14 amino acids. Germline V gene data show CDR1 as MRHNA and CDR2 as SNTAGT. CDR3 sequence: CASSGTSGGNEQFF.

This sequence joins TRBV10-3 and TRBJ2-7; with no DNA, the TCRdb D assignment of TRBD2 cannot be verified. The length of the CDR3 is 13 residues. CDR1 and CDR2 (germline): ENHRY, SYGVKD. The CDR3 region is CAISEREAYEQYF.

The rearrangement uses TRBV20-1 and TRBJ2-1. Looked up from germline, CDR1 is DFQATT and CDR2 is SNEGSKA (reference sequence). The CDR3 covers 13 residues. The CDR3 reads CSANLILYNEQFF.

The rearrangement links TRBV5-1 to TRBJ1-4. The CDR3 covers 14 residues. Germline lookup yields CDR1 SGHRS and CDR2 YFSETQ. CDR3 in amino acids: CASTRTPGGEKLFF.

The V call is TRBV11-2, the J call TRBJ2-3. The CDR3 covers 16 residues. CDR1 is SGHAT and CDR2 is FQNNGV in the germline V gene. CDR3 sequence: CASSLDGSFLTDTQYF.

The J gene is TRBJ1-1, the V gene TRBV7-2. This CDR3 is 14 amino acids long. CDR1 is SGHTA, CDR2 FQGNSA, per germline. CDR3 residues: CASSWRGRNTEAFF.

V is TRBV20-1 and J is TRBJ1-2. CDR1 is DFQATT and CDR2 is SNEGSKA in the germline V gene (reference sequence). The CDR3 has 12 residues. CDR3 loop: CSASNRNYGYTF.

The genes are TRBV11-2 and TRBJ2-5. The CDR3 has 15 amino acids. Germline-derived CDR1 and CDR2 are SGHAT and FQNNGV. CDR3 residues: CASSLTGFGRETQYF.

The V call is TRBV7-2, the J call TRBJ1-6. Germline V lookup: CDR1 SGHTA, CDR2 FQGNSA. There are 13 residues in the CDR3. CDR3 in amino acids: CASSPRGNSPLHF.

J is TRBJ1-1 and V is TRBV19; TCRdb gives TRBD1 as the D gene, but with no DNA this cannot be confirmed. CDR3 length: 16 residues. CDR1 is LNHDA and CDR2 is SQIVND in the germline V gene (reference sequence). CDR3 in amino acids: CASSIDRTEGATEAFF.

The V call is TRBV12-3 or TRBV12-4, the J call TRBJ1-1; TCRdb's assignment of TRBD1 cannot be checked, as there is no DNA. CDR3 length: 17 amino acids. CDR3 in amino acids: CASSLARVIKGDTEAFF.

The chain has TRBV20-1 and TRBJ2-3; the D gene TCRdb calls, TRBD2, cannot be checked with no DNA. Germline V gives CDR1 DFQATT, CDR2 SNEGSKA (reference sequence). The CDR3 spans 13 residues. The CDR3 spells CSASSGGTDTQYF.

This chain joins TRBV7-9 and TRBJ2-3; no DNA is available, so the TRBD1 call from TCRdb remains unchecked. This CDR3 region has 14 residues. Germline lookup yields CDR1 SEHNR and CDR2 FQNEAQ (reference sequence). The CDR3: CASSLDVRGDTQYF.

The chain has TRBV12-3 or TRBV12-4 and TRBJ1-1; TCRdb's D gene call, TRBD1, goes unchecked for lack of DNA. The length of the CDR3 is 15 residues. The CDR3 region is CASSTRRAGDTEAFF.

The gene calls are TRBV5-1 and TRBJ1-1. The CDR3 loop spans 14 amino acids. CDR1 SGHRS and CDR2 YFSETQ come from the germline V gene. CDR3: CASSLVGGKTEAFF.

The gene calls are TRBV7-6 and TRBJ1-4; TCRdb picks TRBD1, but there is no DNA to check that call. Per the germline V gene, CDR1 is SGHVS and CDR2 is FNYEAQ. The CDR3 has 15 residues. The CDR3: CASSLGTGTNEKLFF.

V and J are TRBV11-2 and TRBJ2-1; as DNA is missing, the TRBD2 call by TCRdb cannot be tested. The CDR3 totals 16 residues. The germline CDR1 and CDR2 sequences are SGHAT and FQNNGV. CDR3 loop: CASSPHRELAGYEQFF.

The CDR3 sequence: CSVGSGLLNSEQYF. V usage is TRBV29-1 and J usage is TRBJ2-7; TCRdb's D gene call, TRBD2, goes unchecked for lack of DNA. The germline gives CDR1 SQVTM, CDR2 ANQGSEA. The length of the CDR3 is 14 residues.

V and J are TRBV20-1 and TRBJ1-5; TCRdb outputs TRBD1, but without DNA this stays unchecked. The length of the CDR3 is 16 residues. The germline V gene has CDR1 DFQATT and CDR2 SNEGSKA (reference sequence). The CDR3 protein is CSAPPGGAILGQPQHF.

The chain joins TRBV5-1 to TRBJ1-2; the D call from TCRdb, TRBD1, cannot be confirmed without DNA. This CDR3 comprises 15 residues. CDR1 is SGHRS, CDR2 YFSETQ, per germline. CDR3 amino acids: CASSPDRGQVYGYTF.